This is a list of T cell receptor beta chains from one sample in a study of T-cell memory formation after mild COVID-19. TCRdb re-called the 5' RACE reads with MiXCR, one entry per CDR3 protein. The data show about 110,000 distinct CDR3 sequences, with roughly 19% seen just once and approximately 5.5% held by the top ten. What was sequenced was PBMCs or a T cell subset sorted from them (not recorded which). These TCRs come from a man aged 18 to 29 who had mild COVID-19 (a few samples of this study predate the infection). Cell type and time point are not known. Each CDR3 is given with its conserved first and last residue. A D gene is named only where the DNA matches it firmly. Clone size is given for some rows only: seen once, a few or many times, or a class if the clone is expanded.

j_gene | v_gene | abundance | d_gene | CDR3aa | CDR3nt
TRBJ1-5 | TRBV15 | NA | NA | CATSRAMGPGQPQHF | TGTGCCACCAGCAGAGCTATGGGGCCAGGGCAGCCCCAGCATTTT
TRBJ2-2 | TRBV7-9 | few | TRBD2 | CASSPPGGETGELFF | TGTGCCAGCAGCCCCCCCGGGGGGGAGACCGGGGAGCTGTTTTTT
TRBJ2-4 | TRBV7-3 | few | NA | CASSQVRAPGNIQYF | TGTGCCAGCAGCCAAGTGCGGGCCCCTGGAAACATTCAGTACTTC
TRBJ2-3 | TRBV5-1 | many | NA | CASSFEGRRVDTQYF | TGCGCCAGCAGCTTTGAGGGAAGAAGGGTTGATACGCAGTATTTT
TRBJ2-5 | TRBV28 | NA | NA | CASTLTTPGTQYF | TGTGCCAGCACCCTTACCACACCGGGGACCCAGTACTTC
TRBJ2-3 | TRBV6-6 | few | NA | CAGKAGSSTDTQYF | TGTGCCGGCAAAGCTGGTTCTAGCACAGATACGCAGTATTTT
TRBJ1-2 | TRBV5-1 | NA | TRBD1 | CASSPGGDNYGYTF | TGCGCCAGCAGCCCAGGGGGCGATAACTATGGCTACACCTTC
TRBJ2-2 | TRBV5-5 | few | TRBD1 | CASSLDRGPRELFF | TGTGCCAGCAGCCTTGACAGGGGACCACGGGAGCTGTTTTTT
TRBJ2-3 | TRBV20-1 | NA | NA | CSANLPPSGDTQYF | TGCAGTGCTAATCTGCCTCCCTCGGGAGATACGCAGTATTTT
TRBJ2-3 | TRBV5-1 | many | TRBD2 | CASSPSRITSGGGSTDTQYF | TGCGCCAGCAGCCCCTCCCGCATAACTAGCGGGGGGGGTAGCACAGATACGCAGTATTTT
TRBJ2-4 | TRBV6-2/TRBV6-3 | NA | NA | CASSYNRQNIQYF | TGTGCCAGCAGTTATAACAGGCAAAACATTCAGTACTTC
TRBJ2-3 | TRBV3-1 | NA | NA | CASSQRWDLSTDTQYF | TGTGCCAGCAGCCAAAGATGGGACTTAAGCACAGATACGCAGTATTTT
TRBJ1-1 | TRBV5-1 | NA | TRBD1 | CASSPSGTANTEAFF | TGCGCCAGCAGCCCGTCCGGGACAGCGAACACTGAAGCTTTCTTT
TRBJ1-1 | TRBV11-2 | NA | NA | CASSFSAANTEAFF | TGTGCCAGCAGCTTCTCAGCAGCTAACACTGAAGCTTTCTTT
TRBJ2-7 | TRBV6-1 | NA | TRBD2 | CASNSWTGGSYEQYF | TGTGCCAGCAATTCGTGGACGGGAGGCTCCTACGAGCAGTACTTC
TRBJ2-2 | TRBV18 | many | NA | CASSPWAAANTGELFF | TGTGCCAGCTCACCATGGGCGGCCGCGAACACCGGGGAGCTGTTTTTT
TRBJ2-1 | TRBV20-1 | NA | NA | CSARDTRGAGNEQFF | TGCAGTGCTAGAGACACACGGGGCGCGGGGAATGAGCAGTTCTTC
TRBJ1-4 | TRBV5-1 | NA | NA | CASSRAPGGEKLFF | TGCGCCAGCAGCCGAGCGCCCGGCGGTGAAAAACTGTTTTTT
TRBJ1-5 | TRBV10-3 | NA | NA | CAISREFGNQPQHF | TGTGCCATCAGTCGGGAATTCGGCAATCAGCCCCAGCATTTT
TRBJ2-1 | TRBV30 | NA | TRBD2 | CAWTGLAGGQVPRREQFF | TGTGCCTGGACGGGACTAGCGGGGGGGCAGGTCCCGCGCCGGGAGCAGTTCTTC
TRBJ1-4 | TRBV7-2 | few | NA | CASRYNDGGELFF | TGTGCCAGCAGGTATAACGACGGGGGTGAACTGTTTTTT
TRBJ2-7 | TRBV6-2/TRBV6-3 | NA | TRBD1 | CATGDRDYEQYF | TGTGCCACCGGGGACAGGGACTACGAGCAGTACTTC
TRBJ1-2 | TRBV3-1 | few | NA | CASSQGESGYTF | TGTGCCAGCAGCCAGGGTGAGAGCGGCTACACCTTC
TRBJ2-7 | TRBV4-1 | NA | NA | CASSPERGLLRGEQYF | TGCGCCAGCAGCCCCGAAAGGGGACTCCTAAGGGGCGAGCAGTACTTC
TRBJ2-3 | TRBV28 | few | NA | CASSDLERAQYF | TGTGCCAGCAGCGACTTAGAGCGGGCGCAGTATTTT
TRBJ2-1 | TRBV20-1 | few | NA | CSAYPPGLAYNEQFF | TGCAGTGCTTACCCCCCGGGGCTTGCCTACAATGAGCAGTTCTTC
TRBJ2-5 | TRBV4-2 | NA | NA | CASSQPGETQYF | TGTGCCAGCAGCCAACCGGGGGAGACCCAGTACTTC
TRBJ2-5 | TRBV10-3 | NA | NA | CAISEGTVQETQYF | TGTGCCATCAGTGAAGGGACCGTCCAAGAGACCCAGTACTTC
TRBJ2-3 | TRBV29-1 | many | TRBD2 | CSVTSGGTRNTQYF | TGCAGCGTTACCAGCGGGGGGACAAGAAATACGCAGTATTTT
TRBJ2-7 | TRBV27 | NA | NA | CASSSLGGSNYEQYF | TGTGCCAGCAGTTCACTAGGCGGATCGAACTACGAGCAGTACTTC
TRBJ2-2 | TRBV4-2 | NA | NA | CASSQEHTNTGELFF | TGTGCCAGCAGCCAAGAGCACACGAACACCGGGGAGCTGTTTTTT
TRBJ1-6 | TRBV6-6 | few | NA | CASSRMDTNYNSPLHF | TGTGCCAGCAGTAGAATGGACACAAACTATAATTCACCCCTCCACTTT
TRBJ1-6 | TRBV6-2/TRBV6-3 | few | NA | CASTIEPNSPLHF | TGTGCCAGCACCATCGAACCCAATTCACCCCTCCACTTT
TRBJ1-5 | TRBV5-6 | few | NA | CASSSYTNQPQHF | TGTGCCAGCAGCTCATACACGAATCAGCCCCAGCATTTT
TRBJ2-3 | TRBV9 | few | NA | CASSVDGVGTDTQYF | TGTGCCAGCAGCGTAGACGGGGTTGGGACAGATACGCAGTATTTT
TRBJ2-3 | TRBV20-1 | NA | TRBD2 | CSARPREHPGRDTQYF | TGCAGTGCCCGGCCGCGGGAGCATCCAGGAAGAGATACGCAGTATTTT
TRBJ2-5 | TRBV2 | NA | TRBD2 | CASSEGPSGGPQWTQYF | TGTGCCAGCAGTGAAGGTCCTAGCGGGGGCCCTCAGTGGACCCAGTACTTC
TRBJ2-1 | TRBV5-1 | few | NA | CASSLEGPSSYNEQFF | TGCGCCAGCAGCTTGGAAGGACCGAGCTCCTACAATGAGCAGTTCTTC
TRBJ2-3 | TRBV12-3/TRBV12-4 | many | NA | CASSSGHTDTQYF | TGTGCCAGCAGCTCCGGACACACAGATACGCAGTATTTT
TRBJ2-5 | TRBV7-2 | NA | NA | CASSLVQGGWETQYF | TGTGCCAGCAGCTTAGTCCAGGGAGGATGGGAGACCCAGTACTTC
TRBJ2-3 | TRBV12-3/TRBV12-4 | few | TRBD1 | CASSLGTGSGDTQYF | TGTGCCAGCAGTTTAGGGACAGGGAGTGGAGATACGCAGTATTTT
TRBJ2-7 | TRBV19 | NA | TRBD1 | CASSIAGQGYEQYF | TGTGCCAGTAGTATAGCCGGACAGGGCTACGAGCAGTACTTC
TRBJ2-2 | TRBV27 | NA | TRBD2 | CAISFLRGAYTGELFF | TGTGCCATCAGTTTTTTGCGGGGGGCCTACACCGGGGAGCTGTTTTTT
TRBJ2-4 | TRBV2 | few | NA | CASSPRRAIDLAKNIQYF | TGTGCCAGCAGCCCTAGGAGGGCCATAGACCTAGCCAAAAACATTCAGTACTTC
TRBJ2-3 | TRBV9 | few | TRBD2 | CASSVFELAGGTQYF | TGTGCCAGCAGCGTATTTGAACTAGCGGGGGGTACGCAGTATTTT
TRBJ2-5 | TRBV5-5 | few | TRBD1 | CASSFAPGQGETQYF | TGTGCCAGCAGCTTCGCGCCGGGACAGGGGGAGACCCAGTACTTC
TRBJ2-6 | TRBV10-3 | few | NA | CAAISEGDSGANVLTF | TGTGCCGCCATTTCTGAGGGAGACTCTGGGGCCAACGTCCTGACTTTC
TRBJ2-4 | TRBV20-1 | few | NA | CSARDLSGLAKNIQYF | TGCAGTGCTAGAGATCTCTCGGGGTTAGCCAAAAACATTCAGTACTTC
TRBJ2-1 | TRBV5-4 | NA | TRBD2 | CASSSGLAGDNEQFF | TGTGCCAGCAGCTCTGGACTAGCGGGGGACAATGAGCAGTTCTTC
TRBJ1-3 | TRBV4-1 | NA | NA | CASSQVGNTTYF | TGCGCCAGCAGCCAAGTAGGAAACACCACATATTTT
TRBJ2-2 | TRBV10-3 | few | TRBD2 | CAIRTGGGYTGELFF | TGTGCCATCAGGACGGGCGGGGGGTACACCGGGGAGCTGTTTTTT
TRBJ2-1 | TRBV20-1 | few | NA | CSARGPAGSYNEQFF | TGCAGTGCTAGAGGTCCGGCGGGCTCCTACAATGAGCAGTTCTTC
TRBJ1-3 | TRBV7-9 | NA | TRBD1 | CASSRDRVDTIYF | TGTGCCAGCAGCCGGGACAGGGTGGACACCATATATTTT
TRBJ2-3 | TRBV25-1 | NA | NA | CASSELSPTADTQYF | TGTGCCAGCAGTGAATTATCTCCGACGGCAGATACGCAGTATTTT
TRBJ1-1 | TRBV12-3/TRBV12-4 | few | NA | CASSAERGTEAFF | TGTGCCAGCAGTGCCGAGCGGGGCACTGAAGCTTTCTTT
TRBJ1-1 | TRBV12-3/TRBV12-4 | once | TRBD1 | CASSWGDSTEAFF | TGTGCCAGCAGTTGGGGGGACAGCACTGAAGCTTTCTTT
TRBJ2-2 | TRBV7-3 | few | NA | CASSRPHSGELFF | TGTGCCAGCAGCCGACCCCATTCCGGGGAGCTGTTTTTT